This T cell receptor (beta chain) appears in the sequencing data of a study of tumor-infiltrating lymphocytes in primary liver carcinoma. CDR3 length: 13 amino acids. Germline CDR1 and CDR2: SGHAT and FQNNGV. The authors took blood RNA from unsorted whole blood and also extracted germline DNA. A primer in the constant region served to generate TCR beta cDNA from 500 ng of total RNA. Libraries covering TCR beta were generated through three nested multiplex PCR rounds (using a slightly modified ARM-PCR). Primers for the first two PCR rounds were TRBV1-TRBV30 forward primers and a C-beta reverse primer (approximately 10 cycles per round). MiXCR, run by TCRdb on the multiplex PCR reads, gives a single entry per CDR3 protein. The sample records roughly 330,000 distinct CDR3 sequences, less than 70% being singletons.

The sequenced sample consisted of peripheral blood. The clonotype comes from a man between 40 and 49 years old with primary liver carcinoma and hepatitis B virus infection. The genes are TRBV11-2 and TRBJ2-7; tentatively, D is TRBD1 (5 bases). The CDR3 bases are TGTGTCAGTAGCTTTGTTCAGGGCTACGAGCAGTACTTC. Translating it yields CVSSFVQGYEQYF.